Given below is one TCR beta chain in context. Assay used: immunoSEQ multiplex PCR; TCRdb lists only in-frame clones, some missing. The repertoire has over 70,000 clones, almost 95% of them found once; the top ten carry roughly 2.2%. V was cut by 6 bases and J by 0 bases, with 9 bases left in between. Germline V gene sequence: CDR1 MNHEY, CDR2 SVGAGI. This CDR3 comprises 14 residues. The data stem from a study of T cell changes during pregnancy in multiple sclerosis. This sequence originates from a female donor with multiple sclerosis, enrolled in a pregnancy study. This specimen was peripheral blood, taken in the third trimester of pregnancy. This chain joins TRBV6-5 and TRBJ1-5; D unclear. The CDR3 sequence is CASSQLDSNQPQHF. In DNA, the CDR3 is TGTGCCAGCAGCCAACTCGATAGCAATCAGCCCCAGCATTTT.